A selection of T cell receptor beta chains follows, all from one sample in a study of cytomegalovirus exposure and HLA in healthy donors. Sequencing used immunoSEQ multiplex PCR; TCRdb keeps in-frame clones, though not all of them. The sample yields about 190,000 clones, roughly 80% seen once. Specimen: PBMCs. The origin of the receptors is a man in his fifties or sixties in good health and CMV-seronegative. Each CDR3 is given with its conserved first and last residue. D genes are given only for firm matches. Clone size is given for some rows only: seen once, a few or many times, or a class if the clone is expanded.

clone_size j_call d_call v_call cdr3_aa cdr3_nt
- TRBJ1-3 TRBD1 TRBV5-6 CASGTGGSGNTIYF TGTGCCAGCGGGACAGGGGGCTCTGGAAACACCATATATTTT
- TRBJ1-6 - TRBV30 CAWRGGNSPLHF TGTGCCTGGAGAGGGGGAAATTCACCCCTCCACTTT
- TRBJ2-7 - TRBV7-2 CASSYIPGDRTYYEQYF TGTGCCAGCAGTTACATCCCGGGGGACAGAACCTACTACGAGCAGTACTTC
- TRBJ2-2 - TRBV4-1 CASSQIQGGGTGELFF TGCGCCAGCAGCCAAATCCAGGGAGGTGGCACCGGGGAGCTGTTTTTT
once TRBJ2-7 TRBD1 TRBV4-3 CASSANLGTGAYEQYF TGCGCCAGCAGCGCGAACCTCGGGACAGGAGCCTACGAGCAGTACTTC
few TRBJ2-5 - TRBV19 CASSITLGETQYF TGTGCCAGTAGTATAACTCTCGGAGAGACCCAGTACTTC
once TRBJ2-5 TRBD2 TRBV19 CASSILTGLAGTETQYF TGTGCCAGTAGTATATTGACGGGGCTAGCGGGGACGGAGACCCAGTACTTC
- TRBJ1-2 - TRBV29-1 CSVINPDYGYTF TGCAGCGTTATCAATCCGGACTATGGCTACACCTTC
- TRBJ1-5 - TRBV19 CASSIFGRDQPQHF TGTGCCAGTAGTATATTTGGGAGGGATCAGCCCCAGCATTTT
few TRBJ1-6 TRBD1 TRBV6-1 CASSETGRSPLHF TGTGCCAGCAGTGAGACAGGGCGCTCACCCCTCCACTTT
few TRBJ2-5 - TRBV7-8 CASSEAGKTQYF TGTGCCAGCAGCGAAGCCGGGAAGACCCAGTACTTC
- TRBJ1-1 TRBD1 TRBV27 CASSFYPQGSTEAFF TGTGCCAGCAGTTTTTATCCACAGGGGTCGACTGAAGCTTTCTTT
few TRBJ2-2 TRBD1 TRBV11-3 CASSLGGGRSGELFF TGTGCCAGCAGCTTAGGAGGGGGCCGGAGCGGGGAGCTGTTTTTT
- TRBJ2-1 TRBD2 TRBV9 CASSDTSGSYNEQFF TGTGCCAGCAGCGATACTAGCGGGTCCTACAATGAGCAGTTCTTC
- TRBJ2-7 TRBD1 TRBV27 CASRRTGRYEQYF TGTGCCAGCAGACGGACAGGGAGGTACGAGCAGTACTTC
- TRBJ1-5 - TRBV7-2 CASSSSGNQPQHF TGTGCCAGCAGCTCCTCGGGGAATCAGCCCCAGCATTTT
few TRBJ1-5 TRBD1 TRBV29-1 CSATGGGNQPQHF TGCAGCGCAACAGGGGGAGGCAATCAGCCCCAGCATTTT